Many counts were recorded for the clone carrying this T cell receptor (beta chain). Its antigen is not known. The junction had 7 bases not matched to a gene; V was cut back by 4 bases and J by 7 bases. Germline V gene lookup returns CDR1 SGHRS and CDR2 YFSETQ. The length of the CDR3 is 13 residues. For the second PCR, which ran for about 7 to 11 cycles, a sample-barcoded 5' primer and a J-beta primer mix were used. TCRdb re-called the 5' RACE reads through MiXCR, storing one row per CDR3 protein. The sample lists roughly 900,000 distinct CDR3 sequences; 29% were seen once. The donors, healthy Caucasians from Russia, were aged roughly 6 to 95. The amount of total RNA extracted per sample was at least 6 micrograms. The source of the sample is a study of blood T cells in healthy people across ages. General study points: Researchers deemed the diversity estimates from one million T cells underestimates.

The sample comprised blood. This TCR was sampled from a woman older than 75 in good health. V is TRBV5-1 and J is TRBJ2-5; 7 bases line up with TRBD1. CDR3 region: CASSLDRVRTQYF. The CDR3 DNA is TGCGCCAGCAGCCTTGACAGGGTACGGACCCAGTACTTC.